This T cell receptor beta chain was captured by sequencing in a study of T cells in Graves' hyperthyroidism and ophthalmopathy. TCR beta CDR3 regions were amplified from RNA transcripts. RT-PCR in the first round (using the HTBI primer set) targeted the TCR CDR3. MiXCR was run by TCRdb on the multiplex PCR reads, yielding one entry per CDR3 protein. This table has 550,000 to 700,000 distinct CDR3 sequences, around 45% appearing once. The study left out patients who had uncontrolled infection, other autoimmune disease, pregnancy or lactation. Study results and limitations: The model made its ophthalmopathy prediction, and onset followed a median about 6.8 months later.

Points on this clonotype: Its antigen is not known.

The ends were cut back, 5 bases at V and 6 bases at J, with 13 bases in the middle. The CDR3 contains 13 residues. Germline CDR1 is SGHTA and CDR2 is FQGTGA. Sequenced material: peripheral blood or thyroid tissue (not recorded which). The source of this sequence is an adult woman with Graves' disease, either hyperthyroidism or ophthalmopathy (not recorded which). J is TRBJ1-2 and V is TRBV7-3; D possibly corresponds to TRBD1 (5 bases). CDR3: CASSVGTTHGYTF. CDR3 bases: TGTGCCAGCAGCGTCGGGACGACGCATGGCTACACCTTC. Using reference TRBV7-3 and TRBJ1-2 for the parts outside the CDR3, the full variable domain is GAGVSQTPSNKVTEKGKYVELRCDPISGHTALYWYRQSLGQGPEFLIYFQGTGAADDSGLPNDRFFAVRPEGSVSTLKIQRTERGDSAVYLCASSVGTTHGYTFGSGTRLTVV.